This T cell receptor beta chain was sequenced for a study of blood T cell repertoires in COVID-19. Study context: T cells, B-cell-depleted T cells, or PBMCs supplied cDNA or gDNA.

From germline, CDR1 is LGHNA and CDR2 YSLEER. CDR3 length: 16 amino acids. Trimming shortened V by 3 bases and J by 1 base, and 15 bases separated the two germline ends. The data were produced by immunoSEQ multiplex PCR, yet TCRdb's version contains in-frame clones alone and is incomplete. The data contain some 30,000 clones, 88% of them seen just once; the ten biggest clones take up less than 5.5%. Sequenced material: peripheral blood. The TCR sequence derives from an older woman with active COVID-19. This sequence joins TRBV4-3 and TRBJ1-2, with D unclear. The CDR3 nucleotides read TGCGCCAGCAGCCAGTCGGGGAGCCCCCTTAACTATGGCTACACCTTC. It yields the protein CASSQSGSPLNYGYTF.